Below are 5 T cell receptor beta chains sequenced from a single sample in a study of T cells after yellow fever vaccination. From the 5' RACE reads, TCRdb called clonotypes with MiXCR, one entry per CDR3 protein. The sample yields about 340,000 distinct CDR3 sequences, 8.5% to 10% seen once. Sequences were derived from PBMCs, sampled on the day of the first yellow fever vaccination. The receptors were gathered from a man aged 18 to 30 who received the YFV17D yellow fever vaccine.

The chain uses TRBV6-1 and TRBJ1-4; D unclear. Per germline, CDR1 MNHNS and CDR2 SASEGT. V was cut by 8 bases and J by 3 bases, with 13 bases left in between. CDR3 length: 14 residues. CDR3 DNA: TGTGCCAGCCTCAGGCGGAGATCTAATGAAAAACTGTTTTTT. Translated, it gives CASLRRRSNEKLFF.

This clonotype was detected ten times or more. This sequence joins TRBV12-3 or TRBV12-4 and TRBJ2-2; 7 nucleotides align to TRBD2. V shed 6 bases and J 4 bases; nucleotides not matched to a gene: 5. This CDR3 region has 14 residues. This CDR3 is CASSLGTITGELFF. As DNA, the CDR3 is TGTGCCAGCAGCCTCGGGACTATCACCGGGGAGCTGTTTTTT.

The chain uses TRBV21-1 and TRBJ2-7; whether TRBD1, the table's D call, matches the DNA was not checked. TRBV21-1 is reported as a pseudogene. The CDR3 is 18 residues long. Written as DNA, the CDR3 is TGTGCCAGCAGCAGTAAGAGGATTAGGGACAGGGGTTTCGACGAGCAGTACTTC. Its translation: CASSSKRIRDRGFDEQYF.

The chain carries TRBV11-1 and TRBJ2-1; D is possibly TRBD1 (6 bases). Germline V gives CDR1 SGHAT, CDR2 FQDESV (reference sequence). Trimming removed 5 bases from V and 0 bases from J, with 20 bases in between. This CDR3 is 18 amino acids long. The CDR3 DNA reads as TGTGCCAGCAGCCAAATAACAGGGCCAGCGAGCTCCTACAATGAGCAGTTCTTC. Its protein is CASSQITGPASSYNEQFF.

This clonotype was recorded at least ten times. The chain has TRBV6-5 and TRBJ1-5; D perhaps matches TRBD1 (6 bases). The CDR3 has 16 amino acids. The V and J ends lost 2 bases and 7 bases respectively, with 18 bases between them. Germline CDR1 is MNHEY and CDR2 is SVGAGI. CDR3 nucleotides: TGTGCCAGCAGTTACGGAGGTATCCAGGGGAAGCAGCCCCAGCATTTT. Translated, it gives CASSYGGIQGKQPQHF.